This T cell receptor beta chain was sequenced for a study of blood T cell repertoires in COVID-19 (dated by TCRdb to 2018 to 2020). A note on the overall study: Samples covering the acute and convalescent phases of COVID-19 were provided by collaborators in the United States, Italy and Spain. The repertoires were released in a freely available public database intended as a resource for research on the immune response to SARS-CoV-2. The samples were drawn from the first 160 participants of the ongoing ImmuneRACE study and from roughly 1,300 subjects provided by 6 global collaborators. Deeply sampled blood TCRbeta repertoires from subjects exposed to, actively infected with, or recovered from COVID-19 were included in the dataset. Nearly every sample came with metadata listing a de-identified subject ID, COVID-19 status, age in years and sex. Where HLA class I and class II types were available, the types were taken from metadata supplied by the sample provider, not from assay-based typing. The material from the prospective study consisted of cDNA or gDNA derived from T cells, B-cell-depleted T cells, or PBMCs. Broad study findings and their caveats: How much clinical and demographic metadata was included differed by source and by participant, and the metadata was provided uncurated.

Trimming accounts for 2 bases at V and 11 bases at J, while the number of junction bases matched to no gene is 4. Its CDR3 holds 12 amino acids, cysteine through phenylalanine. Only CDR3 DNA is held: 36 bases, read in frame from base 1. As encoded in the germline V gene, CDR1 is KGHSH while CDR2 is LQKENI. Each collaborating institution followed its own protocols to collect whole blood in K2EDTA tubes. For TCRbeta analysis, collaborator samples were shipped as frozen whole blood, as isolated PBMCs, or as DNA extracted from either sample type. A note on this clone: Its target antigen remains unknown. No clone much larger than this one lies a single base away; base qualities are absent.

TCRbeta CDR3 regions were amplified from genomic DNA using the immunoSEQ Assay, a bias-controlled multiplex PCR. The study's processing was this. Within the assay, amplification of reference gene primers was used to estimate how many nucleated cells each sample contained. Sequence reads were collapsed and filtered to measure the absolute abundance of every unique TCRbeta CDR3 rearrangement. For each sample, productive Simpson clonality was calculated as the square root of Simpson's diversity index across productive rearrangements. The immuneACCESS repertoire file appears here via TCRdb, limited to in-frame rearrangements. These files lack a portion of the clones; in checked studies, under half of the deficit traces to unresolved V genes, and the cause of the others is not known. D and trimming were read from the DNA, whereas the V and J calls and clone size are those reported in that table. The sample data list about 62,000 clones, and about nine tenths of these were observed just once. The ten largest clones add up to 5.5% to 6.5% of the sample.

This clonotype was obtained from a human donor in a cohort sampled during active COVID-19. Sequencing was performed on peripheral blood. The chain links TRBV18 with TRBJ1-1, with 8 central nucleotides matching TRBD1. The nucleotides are TGTGCCAGCTCACCAGGACAGGGTGGGGCTTTCTTT. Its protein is CASSPGQGGAFF.